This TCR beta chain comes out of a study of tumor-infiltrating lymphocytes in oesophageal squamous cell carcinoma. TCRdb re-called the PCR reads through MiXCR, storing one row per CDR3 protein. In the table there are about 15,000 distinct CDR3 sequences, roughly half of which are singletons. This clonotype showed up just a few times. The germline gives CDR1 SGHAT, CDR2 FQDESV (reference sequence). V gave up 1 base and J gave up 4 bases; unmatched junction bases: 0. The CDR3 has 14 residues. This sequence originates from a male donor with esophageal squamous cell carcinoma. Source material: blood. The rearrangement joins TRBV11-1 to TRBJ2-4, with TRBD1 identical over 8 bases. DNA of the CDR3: TGTGCCAGCAGCTTAGACAGGGGGAAAAACATTCAGTACTTC. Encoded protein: CASSLDRGKNIQYF.